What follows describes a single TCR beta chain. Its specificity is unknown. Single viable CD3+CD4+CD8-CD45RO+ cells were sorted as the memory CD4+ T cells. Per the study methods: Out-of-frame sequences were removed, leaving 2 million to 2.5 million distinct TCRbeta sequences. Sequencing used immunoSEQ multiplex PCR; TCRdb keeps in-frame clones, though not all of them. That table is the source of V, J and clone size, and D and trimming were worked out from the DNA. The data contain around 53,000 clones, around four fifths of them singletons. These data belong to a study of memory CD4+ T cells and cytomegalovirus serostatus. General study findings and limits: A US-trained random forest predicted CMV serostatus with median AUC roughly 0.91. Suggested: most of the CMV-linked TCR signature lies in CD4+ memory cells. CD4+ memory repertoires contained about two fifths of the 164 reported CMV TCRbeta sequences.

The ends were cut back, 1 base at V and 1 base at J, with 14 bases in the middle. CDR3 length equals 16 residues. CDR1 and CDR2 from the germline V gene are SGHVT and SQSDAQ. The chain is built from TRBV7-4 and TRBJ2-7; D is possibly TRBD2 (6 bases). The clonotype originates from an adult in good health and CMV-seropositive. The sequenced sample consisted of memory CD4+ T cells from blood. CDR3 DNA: TGTGCCAGCAGCTTAGGGGGGGATAGGGATTCCTACGAGCAGTACTTC. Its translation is CASSLGGDRDSYEQYF.